This T cell receptor (beta chain) was recovered during a study of T-cell reconstitution after alpha-beta-depleted transplantation in children. For TCRbeta, the library was prepared with unique molecular identifiers. TCRdb ran MiXCR on the PCR reads and lists one entry per CDR3 protein. The table lists hundreds of thousands of distinct CDR3 sequences, about 12% of them singletons. The study's findings and limits: At around two months after transplant, the alpha-beta T cells were reportedly derived from several hundred expanded clones that came from non-depleted graft cells. Recipient T cells and thymic progenitors that survived gave rise to the high TCRbeta diversity observed at day 60 in some patients. By one year post-transplant, T-cell counts and diversity largely arose from T cells that were newly produced.

The CDR3 has 14 amino acids. V was cut by 4 bases and J by 4 bases, with 12 bases left in between. Germline-derived CDR1 and CDR2 are SGHTA and FQGNSA. This clonotype was recorded many times. Its cognate antigen is unknown. The chain couples TRBV7-2 to TRBJ2-3; D is perhaps TRBD2 (6 bases). This specimen was PBMCs, taken before TCRalphabeta/CD19-depleted stem cell transplant. The TCR originated in a girl aged 2-10 years with congenital amegakaryocytic thrombocytopenia, due to receive a stem cell transplant. CDR3 coding DNA: TGTGCCAGCAGCTACCTAGCGTCGGCAGATACGCAGTATTTT. Its protein product is CASSYLASADTQYF.